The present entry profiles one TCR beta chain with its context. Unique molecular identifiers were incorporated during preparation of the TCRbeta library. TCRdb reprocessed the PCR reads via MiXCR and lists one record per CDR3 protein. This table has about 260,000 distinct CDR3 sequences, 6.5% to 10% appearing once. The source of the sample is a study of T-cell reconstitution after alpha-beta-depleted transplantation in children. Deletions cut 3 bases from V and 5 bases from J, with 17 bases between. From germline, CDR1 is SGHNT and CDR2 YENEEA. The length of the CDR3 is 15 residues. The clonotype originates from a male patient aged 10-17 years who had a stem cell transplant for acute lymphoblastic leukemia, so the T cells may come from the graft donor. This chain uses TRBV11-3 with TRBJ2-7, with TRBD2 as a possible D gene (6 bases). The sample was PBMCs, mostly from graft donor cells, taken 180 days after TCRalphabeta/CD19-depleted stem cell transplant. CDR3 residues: CASSFGGSYSDEQYF. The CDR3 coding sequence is TGTGCCAGCAGCTTTGGAGGGTCATACAGCGACGAGCAGTACTTC.